This entry concerns a single T cell receptor (beta chain). The CDR3 consists of 15 residues. Trimming removed 6 bases from V and 7 bases from J; junction bases left unmatched: 9. Germline CDR1 and CDR2: MNHEY and SVGAGI. These data originate in a study of blood T cell repertoires in COVID-19. Looking at the study overall: Samples representing acute and convalescent COVID-19 were sourced from the United States, Italy and Spain. The cDNA or gDNA used as material had been derived from T cells, B-cell-depleted T cells, or PBMCs.

As handled by the study authors: Reference gene primer amplification in the assay estimated nucleated cell counts. Profiled with immunoSEQ multiplex PCR; TCRdb holds only in-frame clones, not every one. V, J and clone size reflect that table, while D and trimming were determined from the DNA. The profile covers hundreds of thousands of clones, with about nine tenths appearing a single time and 1.4% taken by the ten largest. The TCR sequence derives from a young woman with active or convalescent COVID-19. V is TRBV6-5 and J is TRBJ1-5; 10 bases are a match to TRBD1. Sequencing used peripheral blood. Written as DNA, the CDR3 is TGTGCCAGCAGACCGGGACAGGGGTTCTTCCAGCCCCAGCATTTT. This encodes CASRPGQGFFQPQHF.